These T cell receptor beta chains were read from a single sample in a study of CD8+ T cells in alopecia areata. Repertoires were generated with immunoSEQ multiplex PCR, while TCRdb's copy carries only in-frame clones and drops some. The data contain 130,000 or so clones, approximately 86% of them seen just once; the ten biggest clones take up under 15%. Sequences were derived from CD8+ T cells sorted from blood, sampled at week 4, from a patient treated with tofacitinib. All receptors come from a human donor with alopecia areata. Both conserved end residues are part of each CDR3. A D gene is named only where the DNA matches it firmly. Size values are once, few and many counts, or a class for expanded clones, and some rows have none.

D	V	length	J	size	DNA	CDR3
-	TRBV27	15	TRBJ1-2	-	TGTGCCAGCAGTTCGGGCCCAACCCATAGGGATGGCTACACCTTC	CASSSGPTHRDGYTF
-	TRBV19	13	TRBJ1-2	once	TGTGCCAGTAGTATATCGGGATATGATGGCTACACCTTC	CASSISGYDGYTF
-	TRBV19	12	TRBJ1-2	few	TGTGCCAGTCAGGGCCCTATCCTTGGCTACACCTTC	CASQGPILGYTF
-	TRBV29-1	14	TRBJ1-5	-	TGCAGCGTTGAAGACCCAGATAGCAATCAGCCCCAGCATTTT	CSVEDPDSNQPQHF
-	TRBV5-1	15	TRBJ2-6	-	TGCGCCAGCAGCTTGGAGCCCCCTGGGGCCAACGTCCTGACTTTC	CASSLEPPGANVLTF
TRBD2	TRBV7-3	15	TRBJ2-3	-	TGTGCCAGCAGCTCCCTAGCGGGAGTGGGAGATACGCAGTATTTT	CASSSLAGVGDTQYF
-	TRBV27	14	TRBJ1-2	-	TGTGCCAGCATGACCAGGGAAGCTAACTATGGCTACACCTTC	CASMTREANYGYTF
-	TRBV25-1	15	TRBJ2-6	-	TGTGCCAGCAGTGCGGGCAGGGCCGGGGCCAACGTCCTGACTTTC	CASSAGRAGANVLTF
-	TRBV5-1	15	TRBJ1-2	-	TGCGCCAGCAGCTCCGTTAAGGGAGGCGACTATGGCTACACCTTC	CASSSVKGGDYGYTF
-	TRBV30	13	TRBJ2-3	once	TGTGCCTGGAGTGAACAGAGCACAGATACGCAGTATTTT	CAWSEQSTDTQYF
TRBD2	TRBV29-1	16	TRBJ2-1	-	TGCAGCGTTGTGGGACTAGCGGGAGGGAGCTACAATGAGCAGTTCTTC	CSVVGLAGGSYNEQFF
TRBD1	TRBV7-6	13	TRBJ2-7	-	TGTGCCAGCAGCCCGGGACAGGGGTACGAGCAGTACTTC	CASSPGQGYEQYF
-	TRBV19	14	TRBJ1-1	-	TGTGCCAGTAGTTACCGGACGGAGGGCACTGAAGCTTTCTTT	CASSYRTEGTEAFF
-	TRBV6-1	11	TRBJ2-5	-	TGTGCCAGCAGTTACGGGGAGACCCAGTACTTC	CASSYGETQYF
-	TRBV7-6	15	TRBJ1-3	-	TGTGCCAGCAGCTTAGACCAGGCCTCTGGAAACACCATATATTTT	CASSLDQASGNTIYF
TRBD1	TRBV6-6	15	TRBJ1-1	-	TGTGCCAGCAGTTATTCTTATGACAGGGTCAACGAAGCTTTCTTT	CASSYSYDRVNEAFF
-	TRBV29-1	13	TRBJ2-2	-	TGCAGCGTGATCCCAGAAAACACCGGGGAGCTGTTTTTT	CSVIPENTGELFF
-	TRBV4-1	13	TRBJ2-7	-	TGCGCCAGCAGCGCCGGCAGCTTCTACGAGCAGTACTTC	CASSAGSFYEQYF
-	TRBV4-1	14	TRBJ1-5	-	TGCGCCAGCAGCCAAGGTCACCCAGATCAGCCCCAGCATTTT	CASSQGHPDQPQHF
-	TRBV18	14	TRBJ1-2	-	TGTGCCAGCTCACGGGCCCCCAGGGGATATGGCTACACCTTC	CASSRAPRGYGYTF
TRBD1	TRBV29-1	13	TRBJ2-2	-	TGCAGCGTTGGGACAGGGGACACCGGGGAGCTGTTTTTT	CSVGTGDTGELFF
-	TRBV29-1	10	TRBJ2-1	-	TGCAGCGTTGACAAGAATGAGCAGTTCTTC	CSVDKNEQFF
-	TRBV6-1	17	TRBJ2-2	-	-	CASSEAFGSGNTGELFF
TRBD1	TRBV7-9	15	TRBJ2-7	-	TGTGCCAGCAGCTTAGTCTCTGGACAGGGTTACGAGCAGTACTTC	CASSLVSGQGYEQYF
-	TRBV23-1	15	TRBJ2-7	once	TGCGCCAGCAGTCAATCGTACCCCGATCCCTGCGAGCAGTACTTC	CASSQSYPDPCEQYF
-	TRBV9	16	TRBJ2-1	-	TGTGCCAGCAGCCCCCCGGTAAGGGAAGCCTACAATGAGCAGTTCTTC	CASSPPVREAYNEQFF
-	TRBV2	14	TRBJ2-3	once	TGTGCCAGCAGGGCCTCTAGTGACACAGATACGCAGTATTTT	CASRASSDTDTQYF
TRBD1	TRBV29-1	13	TRBJ2-1	-	TGCAGCCTATGGACAGGGGTTTACAATGAGCAGTTCTTC	CSLWTGVYNEQFF
-	TRBV30	11	TRBJ1-2	-	TGTGCCTGGAACAGGGACTATGGCTACACCTTC	CAWNRDYGYTF
-	TRBV29-1	14	TRBJ2-7	-	TGCAGCGTTGAAGACACTACCAACTCCTACGAGCAGTACTTC	CSVEDTTNSYEQYF
TRBD2	TRBV29-1	15	TRBJ2-3	-	TGCAGCGTTGGCCATAGCGGGAGGAGGTCAGATACGCAGTATTTT	CSVGHSGRRSDTQYF
-	TRBV29-1	15	TRBJ2-2	-	TGCAGCGTTTTACCGGGACGAAGTGGGTTGGGGGAGCTGTTTTTT	CSVLPGRSGLGELFF
TRBD1	TRBV27	18	TRBJ2-2	once	TGTGCCAGCAGTGCCTCCGGGACAGGGGGTTATTTGGCCGGGGAGCTGTTTTTT	CASSASGTGGYLAGELFF
-	TRBV27	16	TRBJ2-6	-	TGTGCCAGCCGCCCTATGGGGGAAGACGGGGCCAACGTCCTGACTTTC	CASRPMGEDGANVLTF
TRBD2	TRBV4-1	16	TRBJ2-1	once	TGCGCCAGCAGCCAAGAGAGCGGGATAGCTGACAATGAGCAGTTCTTC	CASSQESGIADNEQFF
TRBD2	TRBV11-2	15	TRBJ2-5	-	TGTGCCAGCAAAAGGACTAGCGGGAGTTGGGAGACCCAGTACTTC	CASKRTSGSWETQYF
-	TRBV7-9	13	TRBJ1-1	-	TGTGCCAGCAGCCCAAATATGAACACTGAAGCTTTCTTT	CASSPNMNTEAFF
-	TRBV6-1	11	TRBJ2-5	-	TGTGCCAGCAGCCGTAAGGAGACCCAGTACTTC	CASSRKETQYF
-	TRBV7-9	13	TRBJ1-4	-	TGTGCCAGCAGACCGGGGCTTAATGAAAAACTGTTTTTT	CASRPGLNEKLFF
TRBD1	TRBV30	16	TRBJ2-7	-	TGTGCCTGGAGTATCATGTCGACAGGGCGGTCCTACGAGCAGTACTTC	CAWSIMSTGRSYEQYF